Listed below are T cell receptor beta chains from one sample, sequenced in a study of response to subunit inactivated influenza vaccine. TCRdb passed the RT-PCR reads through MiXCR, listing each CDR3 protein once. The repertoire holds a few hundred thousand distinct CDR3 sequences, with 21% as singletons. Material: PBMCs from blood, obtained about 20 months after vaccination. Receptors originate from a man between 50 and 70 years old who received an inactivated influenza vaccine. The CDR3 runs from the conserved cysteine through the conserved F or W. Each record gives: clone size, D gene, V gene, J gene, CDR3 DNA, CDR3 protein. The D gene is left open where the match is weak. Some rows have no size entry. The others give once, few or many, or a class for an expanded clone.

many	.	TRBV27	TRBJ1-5	TGTGCCAGAATTCCTCGGGCCTGGCGAAGCAATCAGCCCCAGCATTTT	CARIPRAWRSNQPQHF
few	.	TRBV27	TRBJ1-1	TGTGCCAGCAGTTTATTTCCGGGTATTGGTAGGACTGAAGCTTTCTTT	CASSLFPGIGRTEAFF
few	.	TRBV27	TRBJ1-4	TGTGCCAGCAGTTTATCGTTTCGGGCACCCCTGATTGCAACTAATGAAAAACTGTTTTTT	CASSLSFRAPLIATNEKLFF
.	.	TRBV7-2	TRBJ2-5	TGTGCCAGCAGCTTTGGGCCTCGGGAGACCCAGTACTTC	CASSFGPRETQYF
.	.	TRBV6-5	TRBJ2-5	TGTGCCAGCTCCAATAGAAAAGAGACCCAGTACTTC	CASSNRKETQYF
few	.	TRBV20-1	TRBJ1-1	TGCAGTGCTAGGCGGGCCCCCATGGACACTGAAGCTTTCTTT	CSARRAPMDTEAFF
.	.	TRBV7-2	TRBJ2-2	TGTGCCAGCAGCGGGACCATGAACGGGGAGCTGTTTTTT	CASSGTMNGELFF
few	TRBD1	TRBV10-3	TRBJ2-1	TGTGCCATCAGGGGACAGGTACAGGGTGAGCAGTTCTTC	CAIRGQVQGEQFF
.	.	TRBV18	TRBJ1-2	TGTGCCAGCTCACCTCCGGCAGGGGCCTCTTGGAAGGGCTATGGCTACACCTTC	CASSPPAGASWKGYGYTF
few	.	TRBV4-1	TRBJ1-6	TGCGCCAGCAGCCAAGGGCAGACATATAATTCACCCCTCCACTTT	CASSQGQTYNSPLHF
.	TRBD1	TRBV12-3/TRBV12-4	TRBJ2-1	TGTGCCAGCAGTTCCACCTGGGACAGTAGCTCCTACAATGAGCAGTTCTTC	CASSSTWDSSSYNEQFF
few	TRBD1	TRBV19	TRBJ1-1	TGTGCCAGTATTGGAGGGGGCGCTGGGGCTTTCTTT	CASIGGGAGAFF
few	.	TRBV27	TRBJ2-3	TGTGCCAGCAGTTTTGGGACGTTCAGTCCAGATACGCAGTATTTT	CASSFGTFSPDTQYF
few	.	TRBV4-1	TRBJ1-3	TGCGCCAGCAGCCAAGGGTCGCCCTCTGGAAACACCATATATTTT	CASSQGSPSGNTIYF
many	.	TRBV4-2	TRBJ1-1	TGTGCCAGCAGCCAACAGAGGGACACTGAAGCTTTCTTT	CASSQQRDTEAFF
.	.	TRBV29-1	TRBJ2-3	TGCAGCGTTGAATCGTCCCGCGATACGCAGTATTTT	CSVESSRDTQYF
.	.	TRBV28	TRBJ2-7	TGTGCCAGCATAGCGGAACTCTCCTACGAGCAGTACTTC	CASIAELSYEQYF
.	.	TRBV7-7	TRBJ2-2	TGTGCTAGCAGCTCAACCCCCGGGCTGATCGGGGAGCTGTTTTTT	CASSSTPGLIGELFF
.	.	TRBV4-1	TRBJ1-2	TGCGCCAGCAGCCAAGTCAGTCAGGGCGGGTATGGCTACACCTTC	CASSQVSQGGYGYTF
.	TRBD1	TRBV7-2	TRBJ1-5	TGTGCCAGCAGCTCCGGGACAGGTCTATTCAATCAGCCCCAGCATTTT	CASSSGTGLFNQPQHF
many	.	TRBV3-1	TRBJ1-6	TGTGCCAGCAGCCACGCCCGGACCGATCGGGTGGCACCCCTCCACTTT	CASSHARTDRVAPLHF
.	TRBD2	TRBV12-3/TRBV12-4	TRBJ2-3	TGTGCCAGCAGTTTAGCCCCTAAATTGGTACACATGACGGGAGGTACGCAGTATTTT	CASSLAPKLVHMTGGTQYF
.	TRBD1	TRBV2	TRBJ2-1	TGTGCCAGCAGTGATCAGGGGGCCGGGCCGGGCTCCTACAATGAGCAGTTCTTC	CASSDQGAGPGSYNEQFF
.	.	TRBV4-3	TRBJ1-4	TGCGCCAGCAGCCAAGATGCCGGGACGGTTAATGAAAAACTGTTTTTT	CASSQDAGTVNEKLFF
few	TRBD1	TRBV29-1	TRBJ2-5	TGCAGCGCTGCAGAAACAGGGGGAAGAATGAAGACCCAGTACTTC	CSAAETGGRMKTQYF
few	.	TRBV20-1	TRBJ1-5	TGCAGTGCTATACCAGCGGGGGCGGGCAATCAGCCCCAGCATTTT	CSAIPAGAGNQPQHF
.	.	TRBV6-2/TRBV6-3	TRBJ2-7	TGTGCCAGCAGCCCCCAGCGCTCCGGGGGTGAGCAGTACTTC	CASSPQRSGGEQYF
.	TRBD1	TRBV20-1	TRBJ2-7	TGCAGTGGTTATTGGGACAGGGGCTACGAGCAGTACTTC	CSGYWDRGYEQYF
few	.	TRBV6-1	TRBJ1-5	TGTGCCAGCAGTGAAGGGGCGCCAGGGGTAAATCAGCCCCAGCATTTT	CASSEGAPGVNQPQHF
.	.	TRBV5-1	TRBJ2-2	TGCGCCAGCAGCGAGGGCCCGCTGAGGGGCACCGGGGAGCTGTTTTTT	CASSEGPLRGTGELFF
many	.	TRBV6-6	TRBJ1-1	TGTGCCAGCAGTTCCTTGACGGCTGAAGCTTTCTTT	CASSSLTAEAFF
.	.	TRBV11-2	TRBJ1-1	TGTGCCAGCAGCTTAGACCCGGCCATGAACACTGAAGCTTTCTTT	CASSLDPAMNTEAFF
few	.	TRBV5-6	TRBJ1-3	TGTGCCAGCAGCTCGGACCGGGTGGACACCATATATTTT	CASSSDRVDTIYF